This TCR beta chain originates from a study of OX40 agonist ivuxolimab in advanced cancers. Overall study: Those treated in dose escalation had hepatocellular carcinoma, melanoma, renal cell cancer or head and neck cancer. Study results and caveats: Clonal expansion among partial responders at 0.1-3.0 mg/kg ranked near the lowest. Dose levels from 0.1 to 3.0 mg/kg saw CD4+ and CD8+ blood T cells expand clonally by week 6.

Exclusion of a patient followed from autoimmune disease history or systemic immunosuppression. About this clone itself: Its antigen is unknown.

Produced via immunoSEQ multiplex PCR; TCRdb's table is partial and in-frame only. The profile covers tens of thousands of clones, with 90% appearing a single time and around 0.35% taken by the ten largest. CDR1 is LNHDA, CDR2 SQIVND, per germline (reference sequence). V was shortened by 6 bases and J by 3 bases, with 17 bases between the two germline ends. The CDR3 length is 15 residues. This chain joins TRBV19 and TRBJ1-1; a possible D gene is TRBD1 (5 bases). The specimen was CD4+ or CD8+ T cells sorted from blood, collected in a trial of the OX40 agonist ivuxolimab. This clonotype was sampled from an adult with an advanced solid tumor such as melanoma, head and neck, liver or kidney cancer. The CDR3 sequence is CASSNEARGYTEAFF. CDR3 sequence (DNA): TGTGCCAGTAGCAACGAGGCCCGGGGGTACACTGAAGCTTTCTTT. The variable domain in full, with the rest retrieved from reference TRBV19 and TRBJ1-1, is DGGITQSPKYLFRKEGQNVTLSCEQNLNHDAMYWYRQDPGQGLRLIYYSQIVNDFQKGDIAEGYSVSREKKESFPLTVTSAQKNPTAFYLCASSNEARGYTEAFFGQGTRLTVV.